These 20 T cell receptor beta chains came from one sample sequenced in a study of T-cell memory formation after mild COVID-19. TCRdb processed the 5' RACE reads anew with MiXCR; each CDR3 protein has one entry. The sample records hundreds of thousands of distinct CDR3 sequences, about a sixth being singletons. The source material was PBMCs or a T cell subset sorted from them (not recorded which). The receptors come from a man between 18 and 29 years old who had mild COVID-19 (a few samples of this study predate the infection). Cell type and time point are not known.

The sample holds many counts of this clonotype. V is TRBV12-3 or TRBV12-4 and J is TRBJ2-6, with unresolved D. This CDR3 has 13 amino acids. Trimming shortened V by 7 bases and J by 0 bases, and 4 bases separated the two germline ends. CDR3 bases: TGTGCCAGCACCCCCTCTGGGGCCAACGTCCTGACTTTC. This sequence encodes CASTPSGANVLTF.

The chain combines TRBV11-2 with TRBJ2-6, with no clear D. The length of the CDR3 is 17 residues. V dropped 4 bases and J dropped 0 bases, with 13 bases sitting between them. CDR1 is SGHAT and CDR2 is FQNNGV in the germline V gene. CDR3 region: CASSSIRPDSGANVLTF. The CDR3, as DNA: TGTGCCAGCAGCTCCATAAGACCGGACTCTGGGGCCAACGTCCTGACTTTC.

In its sample, this clonotype was seen many times. CDR3: CASSISGSQPQHF. Here the CDR3 DNA reads TGTGCCAGTAGTATTTCCGGGAGTCAGCCCCAGCATTTT. The chain employs TRBV19 and TRBJ1-5; D is uncertain. V dropped 3 bases and J dropped 6 bases, with 9 bases sitting between them. The CDR3 consists of 13 residues. The germline gives CDR1 LNHDA, CDR2 SQIVND (reference sequence). Based on the CDR3 plus reference TRBV19 and TRBJ1-5, the full variable domain is DGGITQSPKYLFRKEGQNVTLSCEQNLNHDAMYWYRQDPGQGLRLIYYSQIVNDFQKGDIAEGYSVSREKKESFPLTVTSAQKNPTAFYLCASSISGSQPQHFGDGTRLSIL.

The chain carries TRBV11-2 and TRBJ1-2; D uncertain. Germline V gives CDR1 SGHAT, CDR2 FQNNGV. The V end lost 7 bases, the J end lost 2 bases, and 17 bases lay between the germline ends. The CDR3 is 15 residues long. CDR3 region: CASTSFIRTNYGYTF. CDR3 coding DNA: TGTGCCAGCACCTCATTCATTAGAACCAACTATGGCTACACCTTC. Using reference TRBV11-2 and TRBJ1-2 for the parts outside the CDR3, the full variable domain is EAGVAQSPRYKIIEKRQSVAFWCNPISGHATLYWYQQILGQGPKLLIQFQNNGVVDDSQLPKDRFSAERLKGVDSTLKIQPAKLEDSAVYLCASTSFIRTNYGYTFGSGTRLTVV.

This clonotype showed up just a few times. The chain links TRBV7-9 to TRBJ1-1; 8 bases line up with TRBD1. Germline V gene data show CDR1 as SEHNR and CDR2 as FQNEAQ (reference sequence). This CDR3 spans 16 amino acids. Germline trimming cut 0 bases from V and 5 bases from J; bases unmatched to any gene: 8. CDR3 amino acids: CASSLAPRGLFTEAFF. The DNA for the CDR3 is TGTGCCAGCAGCTTAGCCCCCAGGGGGCTGTTTACTGAAGCTTTCTTT. Supplemented by reference TRBV7-9 and TRBJ1-1, the full variable domain reads DTGVSQNPRHKITKRGQNVTFRCDPISEHNRLYWYRQTLGQGPEFLTYFQNEAQLEKSRLLSDRFSAERPKGSFSTLEIQRTEQGDSAMYLCASSLAPRGLFTEAFFGQGTRLTVV.

The CDR3 region has the DNA TGCGCCAGCAGCCCCGGACAGGGAGGTAGAACAGATACGCAGTATTTT. Its protein product is CASSPGQGGRTDTQYF. The chain couples TRBV4-3 to TRBJ2-3, with 8 bases aligning to TRBD1. The V gene end was trimmed by 4 bases and the J gene end by 3 bases; junction bases not matched to a gene: 9. This CDR3 is 16 amino acids long. CDR1 is LGHNA, CDR2 YSLEER, per germline.

The chain carries TRBV6-1 and TRBJ2-2; 9 bases match TRBD1. The V segment lost 6 bases and the J segment 3 bases; nucleotides outside the gene matches: 5. CDR1 and CDR2 from the germline V gene are MNHNS and SASEGT. The CDR3 sequence is 15 residues long. CDR3 in DNA: TGTGCCAGCAGCCCGGGACAGGGATACACCGGGGAGCTGTTTTTT. Translation gives CASSPGQGYTGELFF.

There are many counts of this clonotype. The chain links TRBV12-3 or TRBV12-4 to TRBJ2-7, with D maybe TRBD1 (5 bases). The V end was cut by 6 bases, the J end by 1 base, with 10 bases between. The CDR3 runs to 13 residues. The CDR3 loop is CASSPDSSYEQYV. The CDR3 bases are TGTGCCAGCAGCCCTGACAGTTCCTACGAGCAGTACGTC.

This clonotype qualifies as medium-sized. The chain employs TRBV12-3 or TRBV12-4 and TRBJ1-1; D gene ambiguous. The CDR3 loop spans 13 amino acids. Trimming left V 6 bases short and J 0 bases short, with 8 bases between. CDR3 sequence (DNA): TGTGCCAGCAGGAAAAAAATGAACACTGAAGCTTTCTTT. Its protein product is CASRKKMNTEAFF.

This clonotype was recorded once. This sequence joins TRBV2 and TRBJ1-3; D gene unclear. The V gene's germline CDR1 is SNHLY and CDR2 FYNNEI. CDR3 size: 13 residues. Trimming removed 4 bases at V and 9 bases at J, with 13 bases between. CDR3 in DNA: TGTGCCAGCAGTGCGGGGAGGGAAGGCACCATATATTTT. Residues: CASSAGREGTIYF.

This clonotype was detected a few times. The chain combines TRBV28 with TRBJ2-5; D possibly corresponds to TRBD1 (7 bases). Trimming pared 2 bases from V and 5 bases from J, leaving 15 bases between. This CDR3 is built from 15 residues. Germline assignment: CDR1 MDHEN and CDR2 SYDVKM. CDR3 DNA: TGTGCCAGCAGTTTAAGGTCCAGGGGGGTGGAGACCCAGTACTTC. Its translation is CASSLRSRGVETQYF.

The chain recombines TRBV19 with TRBJ2-2, with 8 bases matching TRBD1. This CDR3 comprises 15 residues. Trimming removed 3 bases from V and 6 bases from J; junction bases left unmatched: 6. Germline V gene sequence: CDR1 LNHDA, CDR2 SQIVND (reference sequence). The CDR3 is CASSIGTGGSGELFF. CDR3 nucleotides: TGTGCCAGTAGTATTGGGACAGGAGGGTCCGGGGAGCTGTTTTTT.

This clonotype was seen at least ten times. The V gene is TRBV7-9, the J gene TRBJ2-5; 10 nucleotides align to TRBD1. CDR1 is SEHNR and CDR2 is FQNEAQ in the germline V gene (reference sequence). This CDR3 contains 16 residues. V gave up 4 bases and J gave up 4 bases; unmatched junction bases: 9. Written as DNA, the CDR3 is TGTGCCAGCAGCTCGTTCGGGACAGGGGCGAGAGAGACCCAGTACTTC. Its translation is CASSSFGTGARETQYF.

In this sample, this clonotype turned up once. The V gene is TRBV6-2 or TRBV6-3, the J gene TRBJ2-5; TRBD2 matches at 11 bases. The germline CDR1 and CDR2 sequences are MNHEY and SVGEGT. This CDR3 region has 15 residues. Germline trimming cut 9 bases from V and 4 bases from J; bases unmatched to any gene: 10. The CDR3 DNA reads as TGTGCCAGTGTTAGCGGGGGGGAGCTGGGAGAGACCCAGTACTTC. It is translated as CASVSGGELGETQYF.

This rearrangement joins TRBV4-1 to TRBJ2-2; the D is unclear. There are 17 residues in the CDR3. V was cut by 1 base and J by 2 bases, with 14 bases left in between. Germline CDR1 MGHRA, CDR2 YSYEKL. For the CDR3, the DNA is TGCGCCAGCAGCCAAGTCCCTCCGACGGCTAACACCGGGGAGCTGTTTTTT. Translated: CASSQVPPTANTGELFF.

This clonotype came up a few times. V gene TRBV28 combines with J gene TRBJ2-5; D is unresolved. The V end was cut by 6 bases, the J end by 5 bases, with 4 bases between. The CDR3 is 10 residues long. Germline values: CDR1 MDHEN, CDR2 SYDVKM. In nucleotides, the CDR3 is TGTGCCAGCAGGGCTGAGACCCAGTACTTC. It translates to CASRAETQYF.

The chain employs TRBV4-2 and TRBJ1-4; 7 nucleotides match TRBD1. Germline V gives CDR1 LGHNA, CDR2 YNFKEQ. The CDR3 extends over 15 amino acids. Trimming took 3 bases from V and 7 from J; bases not matched to a gene: 8. The CDR3 DNA is TGTGCCAGCAGCCACCTCGAGGGGGCCGGTGAAAAACTGTTTTTT. Protein product: CASSHLEGAGEKLFF.

The V gene is TRBV7-2, the J gene TRBJ2-5; D tentatively fits TRBD1 or TRBD2 (6 bases each). The CDR3 is 15 residues long. Deletions cut 0 bases from V and 5 bases from J, with 13 bases between. Germline assignment: CDR1 SGHTA and CDR2 FQGNSA. CDR3 sequence: CASSLAGGLLETQYF. Here the CDR3 DNA reads TGTGCCAGCAGCTTAGCGGGGGGCCTCCTTGAGACCCAGTACTTC.

This clonotype has just one count. The V call is TRBV7-2, the J call TRBJ2-1, with TRBD1 matching over 7 bases. Germline CDR1 reads SGHTA; CDR2 reads FQGNSA. J lost 4 bases, V lost 9 bases, and 9 bases had no gene match. The CDR3 contains 14 residues. The chain's CDR3 is CASEGAVSYNEQFF. CDR3 bases: TGTGCCAGTGAGGGGGCCGTCAGTTACAATGAGCAGTTCTTC.

This clonotype was counted a few times. V and J are TRBV11-3 and TRBJ2-2, with 11 positions matching TRBD2. Germline V CDR1 and CDR2: SGHNT, YENEEA. The CDR3 extends over 14 amino acids. The junction had 3 bases not matched to a gene; V was cut back by 5 bases and J by 7 bases. DNA for the CDR3: TGTGCCAGCAGCGGGGGACTAGCGGACGGGGAGCTGTTTTTT. It codes for CASSGGLADGELFF.